These 11 T cell receptor beta chains were sequenced from one sample in a study of blood T cell repertoires in COVID-19. Measured with immunoSEQ multiplex PCR; TCRdb has only the in-frame clones, and not every one. The profile shows 140,000 or so clones, around 78% of them singletons. Sequencing was done on a sample of peripheral blood. The receptors come from a woman aged 55-75 years with acute or convalescent COVID-19.

The chain employs TRBV30 and TRBJ1-5; D ambiguous. CDR3 length: 13 residues. V gave up 3 bases and J gave up 0 bases, with 6 bases separating them. The germline V gene encodes CDR1 GTSNPN and CDR2 SVGIG (reference sequence). CDR3 amino acids: CAWRADSNQPQHF. The CDR3 DNA sequence: TGTGCCTGGAGGGCGGATAGCAATCAGCCCCAGCATTTT.

This chain links TRBV6-5 with TRBJ2-1; weak D call: TRBD1 (7 bases). The CDR3 extends over 12 amino acids. Trimming took off 7 bases at V and 9 bases at J, with 13 bases between the two ends. Germline V gene lookup returns CDR1 MNHEY and CDR2 SVGAGI. CDR3 residues: CASTQGGGEQFF. DNA for the CDR3: TGTGCCAGCACTCAGGGGGGCGGTGAGCAGTTCTTC.

The genes are TRBV27 and TRBJ2-7; D is undetermined. Germline V gene lookup returns CDR1 MNHEY and CDR2 SMNVEV (reference sequence). Trimming pared 3 bases from V and 5 bases from J, leaving 14 bases between. CDR3 length: 14 amino acids. The CDR3 DNA sequence: TGTGCCAGCAGTTTTCTGAATCTGGGCGACGAGCAGTACTTC. Protein product: CASSFLNLGDEQYF.

This clone was detected only a few times. The chain carries TRBV3-1 (or the pseudogene TRBV3-2) and TRBJ2-1; 10 bases map to TRBD2. CDR3 length equals 15 residues. V was clipped by 4 bases and J by 9 bases; unmatched bases: 9. Germline V gene data show CDR1 as LGHDT and CDR2 as YNNKEL (reference sequence). DNA for the CDR3: TGTGCCAGCAGCCCAGAGCGGGAGGGCCTTAGTGAGCAGTTCTTC. This encodes CASSPEREGLSEQFF.

The rearrangement joins TRBV30 to TRBJ1-4; TRBD1 matches at 7 bases. Per germline, CDR1 GTSNPN and CDR2 SVGIG (reference sequence). The J segment lost 13 bases and the V segment lost 0 bases, leaving 2 bases of the junction unmatched. The CDR3 consists of 11 residues. This CDR3 reads CAWSVGGLLFF. DNA for the CDR3: TGTGCCTGGAGTGTAGGGGGCCTACTGTTTTTT.

The chain has TRBV29-1 and TRBJ1-1, with D unclear. CDR1 and CDR2 from the germline V gene are SQVTM and ANQGSEA. The CDR3 length is 13 residues. With 0 bases removed from V and 8 bases from J, the gap between germline ends came to 13 bases. DNA of the CDR3: TGCAGCGTTGAAGAAAGGCAGGCGAAGGAAGCTTTCTTT. This sequence encodes CSVEERQAKEAFF. Using reference TRBV29-1 and TRBJ1-1 for the parts outside the CDR3, the full variable domain is SAVISQKPSRDICQRGTSLTIQCQVDSQVTMMFWYRQQPGQSLTLIATANQGSEATYESGFVIDKFPISRPNLTFSTLTVSNMSPEDSSIYLCSVEERQAKEAFFGQGTRLTVV.

This clone has a single count. V usage is TRBV28 and J usage is TRBJ2-6; D is unresolved. The CDR3 runs to 15 residues. V was trimmed by 5 bases and J by 5 bases, leaving 13 bases between them. Germline CDR1 reads MDHEN; CDR2 reads SYDVKM. CDR3 nucleotide sequence: TGTGCCAGCAGTGCAACTTCTATCTGGGCCAACGTCCTGACTTTC. Its translation is CASSATSIWANVLTF.

The chain couples TRBV7-9 to TRBJ2-5, with 8 bases lining up with TRBD1. Germline V gene sequence: CDR1 SEHNR, CDR2 FQNEAQ (reference sequence). The V segment lost 5 bases and the J segment 4 bases; nucleotides outside the gene matches: 9. The CDR3 spans 15 residues. The CDR3 sequence: CASSETDRVGETQYF. DNA of the CDR3: TGTGCCAGCAGCGAAACGGACAGGGTAGGAGAGACCCAGTACTTC.

The chain carries TRBV7-9 and TRBJ1-1; D ambiguous. CDR3 size: 12 residues. Trimming took 7 bases from V and 3 from J, leaving 9 bases between them. Germline V CDR1 and CDR2: SEHNR, FQNEAQ (reference sequence). CDR3 amino acids: CASTHIDTEAFF. DNA for the CDR3: TGTGCCAGCACCCATATAGACACTGAAGCTTTCTTT.

The chain links TRBV6-5 to TRBJ2-7, with a possible D match to TRBD1 (5 bases). V was clipped by 6 bases and J by 0 bases, with 12 bases between them. Germline loops: CDR1 MNHEY, CDR2 SVGAGI. The CDR3 is 14 residues long. CDR3 DNA sequence: TGTGCCAGCAGGTCAGGGCCTAGCTCCTACGAGCAGTACTTC. It yields the protein CASRSGPSSYEQYF.

The CDR3 DNA reads TGTGCCAGCAGCCAAGATGGGAGGGGCAGCTCCTACAATGAGCAGTTCTTC. It yields the protein CASSQDGRGSSYNEQFF. The V gene is TRBV3-1 (or the pseudogene TRBV3-2), the J gene TRBJ2-1; TRBD2 matches at 7 bases. Germline CDR1 reads LGHDT; CDR2 reads YNNKEL (reference sequence). V gave up 0 bases and J gave up 0 bases; unmatched junction bases: 5. The CDR3 totals 17 residues.